This entry concerns a single T cell receptor (beta chain). The table came from immunoSEQ multiplex PCR; TCRdb's copy has only in-frame clones and leaves some out. The sample shows 250,000 to 300,000 clones, around 90% of them seen only once. CDR3 length: 14 amino acids. V was pared by 3 bases and J by 7 bases, with 9 bases of the junction left unmatched. Germline values: CDR1 KGHSH, CDR2 LQKENI. This sample stems from a study of blood T cell repertoires in COVID-19. The chain is built from TRBV18 and TRBJ2-7; 7 bases are a match to TRBD2. This clonotype originated in a woman aged 40 to 50 with acute COVID-19. The source material was PBMCs or T cells enriched from blood (not recorded which). Here the CDR3 DNA reads TGTGCCAGCTCACCCCCGGGGAGGGCCAGGGAGCAGTACTTC. Translating it yields CASSPPGRAREQYF.